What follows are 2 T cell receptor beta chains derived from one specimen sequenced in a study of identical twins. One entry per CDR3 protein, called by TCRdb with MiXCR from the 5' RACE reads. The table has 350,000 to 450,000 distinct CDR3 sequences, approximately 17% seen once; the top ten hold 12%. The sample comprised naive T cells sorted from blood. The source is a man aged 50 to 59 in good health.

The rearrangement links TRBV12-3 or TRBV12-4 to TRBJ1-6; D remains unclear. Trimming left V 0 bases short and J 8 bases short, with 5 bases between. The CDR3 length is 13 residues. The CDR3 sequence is CASSLAPYSPLHF. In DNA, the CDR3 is TGTGCCAGCAGTTTAGCGCCATATTCACCCCTCCACTTT.

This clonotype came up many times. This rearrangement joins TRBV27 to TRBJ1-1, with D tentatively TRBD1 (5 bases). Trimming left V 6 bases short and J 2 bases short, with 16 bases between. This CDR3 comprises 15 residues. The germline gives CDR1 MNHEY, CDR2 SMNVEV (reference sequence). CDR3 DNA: TGTGCCAGCAGGCCTTTAGGGGAGAAAAACACTGAAGCTTTCTTT. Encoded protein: CASRPLGEKNTEAFF.